The clone carrying this T cell receptor beta chain came up a few times. This sample is drawn from a study of blood T cell repertoires in COVID-19. Across the study: There were acute and convalescent COVID-19 samples, and they came from the United States, Italy and Spain.

Clones were read by immunoSEQ multiplex PCR, and TCRdb kept only the in-frame ones, dropping some. The sample carries 200,000 to 250,000 clones, about 81% recorded once. CDR1 and CDR2 from the germline V gene are MDHEN and SYDVKM. This CDR3 is built from 16 residues. V was clipped by 7 bases and J by 2 bases, with 18 bases between them. The rearrangement links TRBV28 to TRBJ1-3; no clear D. Sequences were obtained from peripheral blood. This sequence was found in a woman aged 70 to 79 with COVID-19, enrolled during active disease. The CDR3 protein is CASTTSPGSTGNTIYF. The CDR3 nucleotides are TGTGCCAGCACCACATCCCCGGGATCCACTGGAAACACCATATATTTT.